Each of the 12 T cell receptor beta chains below was sequenced from the same sample in a study of blood T cell repertoires in COVID-19. Profiled with immunoSEQ multiplex PCR; TCRdb holds only in-frame clones, not every one. The sample gives 300,000 to 500,000 clones, roughly 88% of which show up once; 2% to 2.5% is in the top ten. The sequencing sample was made of PBMCs or T cells enriched from blood (not recorded which). The receptors were gathered from a woman between 35 and 50 years old with acute COVID-19.

The chain employs TRBV7-8 and TRBJ2-7, with 9 bases identical to TRBD1. The V and J ends lost 2 bases and 5 bases, in that order; junction bases with no gene match: 4. Germline V gives CDR1 SGHVS, CDR2 FQNEAQ. The CDR3 is 14 amino acids. The CDR3 here is CASSLFRTGDEQYF. The CDR3 DNA sequence: TGTGCCAGCAGCTTATTTAGGACAGGGGACGAGCAGTACTTC. The full variable domain, its missing parts supplied by reference TRBV7-8 and TRBJ2-7, is GAGVSQSPRYKVAKRGQDVALRCDPISGHVSLFWYQQALGQGPEFLTYFQNEAQLDKSGLPSDRFFAERPEGSVSTLKIQRTQQEDSAVYLCASSLFRTGDEQYFGPGTRLTVT.

This clone was detected once. The J gene is TRBJ1-1, the V gene TRBV5-6; 10 bases line up with TRBD1. The V gene's germline CDR1 is SGHDT and CDR2 YYEEEE. The CDR3 runs to 14 residues. Trimming at V came to 5 bases and at J to 8 bases, leaving 9 bases not matched to a gene. The CDR3 coding sequence is TGTGCCAGCAGTGCGGGACAGGGGAAAAGGGAAGCTTTCTTT. Residues: CASSAGQGKREAFF. Full variable domain (remainder filled in from reference TRBV5-6 and TRBJ1-1): DAGVTQSPTHLIKTRGQQVTLRCSPKSGHDTVSWYQQALGQGPQFIFQYYEEEERQRGNFPDRFSGHQFPNYSSELNVNALLLGDSALYLCASSAGQGKREAFFGQGTRLTVV.

CDR3 sequence (DNA): TGTGCCAGCAGCTTAGGAACAGACGAGCAGTACTTC. This translates into CASSLGTDEQYF. The V gene is TRBV7-9, the J gene TRBJ2-7; D is undetermined. The CDR3 runs 12 residues. Trimming removed 1 base from V and 5 bases from J, with 6 bases in between. The germline V gene has CDR1 SEHNR and CDR2 FQNEAQ (reference sequence). Full variable domain (remainder filled in from reference TRBV7-9 and TRBJ2-7): DTGVSQNPRHKITKRGQNVTFRCDPISEHNRLYWYRQTLGQGPEFLTYFQNEAQLEKSRLLSDRFSAERPKGSFSTLEIQRTEQGDSAMYLCASSLGTDEQYFGPGTRLTVT.

The chain joins TRBV3-1 (or the pseudogene TRBV3-2) to TRBJ1-3, with a possible D match to TRBD1 (5 bases). Per the germline V gene, CDR1 is LGHDT and CDR2 is YNNKEL (reference sequence). The germline V and J ends were trimmed by 3 bases and 3 bases, with 9 bases remaining between them. The CDR3 has 14 residues. Here the CDR3 reads CASSHQGGGNTIYF. CDR3 DNA: TGTGCCAGCAGCCACCAGGGAGGTGGAAACACCATATATTTT.

The chain combines TRBV9 with TRBJ2-1; the D gene is possibly TRBD1 (8 bases). Germline lookup yields CDR1 SGDLS and CDR2 YYNGEE. The ends were cut back, 4 bases at V and 4 bases at J, with 15 bases in the middle. CDR3 length: 15 residues. The CDR3 region is CASSLGQGGYNEQFF. The CDR3 DNA follows: TGTGCCAGCAGCCTTGGACAGGGAGGGTACAATGAGCAGTTCTTC.

This clone was recorded only once. The chain carries TRBV4-2 and TRBJ1-5; D uncertain. Trimming removed 3 bases from V and 0 bases from J, with 12 bases in between. Germline CDR1 is LGHNA and CDR2 is YNFKEQ. The CDR3 has 16 residues. The chain's CDR3 is CASSQEGYYSNQPQHF. The CDR3 DNA sequence: TGTGCCAGCAGCCAGGAGGGATATTATAGCAATCAGCCCCAGCATTTT.

The rearrangement uses TRBV12-5 and TRBJ1-5; 7 bases match TRBD1. The junction had 14 bases not matched to a gene; V was cut back by 5 bases and J by 7 bases. The V gene's germline CDR1 is LGHNT and CDR2 FRNRAP. The CDR3 has 16 amino acids. This CDR3 reads CASGLGNRQGEQPQHF. The CDR3 nucleotides read TGTGCTAGTGGTCTAGGGAATAGACAGGGTGAACAGCCCCAGCATTTT.

The chain employs TRBV6-1 and TRBJ2-7; 12 nucleotides line up with TRBD2. Unmatched junction bases numbered 6, after V lost 0 bases and J lost 3 bases. This CDR3 is built from 17 residues. Germline assignment: CDR1 MNHNS and CDR2 SASEGT. As DNA, the CDR3 is TGTGCCAGCAGTGAAGCCTTACTAGCGGGGGGTATCTACGAGCAGTACTTC. Translating it yields CASSEALLAGGIYEQYF.

The V and J genes are TRBV15 and TRBJ1-5, with a tentative D call TRBD1 (6 bases). V was cut by 3 bases and J by 2 bases, with 14 bases left in between. CDR1 is LNHNV and CDR2 is YYDKDF in the germline V gene (reference sequence). This CDR3 has 16 residues. CDR3 DNA: TGTGCCACCAGCAGGATGGACAGTTTAGGCAATCAGCCCCAGCATTTT. It is translated as CATSRMDSLGNQPQHF.

This clone was picked up one time. An end of the junction differs from the germline gene, which may be a read error. The rearrangement joins TRBV2 to TRBJ1-5; 8 bases are shared with TRBD1. CDR1 and CDR2 from the germline V gene are SNHLY and FYNNEI. The CDR3 contains 15 residues. The CDR3 DNA reads TGTGCCAGCAGAGAAGGACAGGGCGGCAATCAGCCCCAGCATTTT. It translates to CASREGQGGNQPQHF.

The chain uses TRBV5-1 and TRBJ1-2; D may be TRBD1 (5 bases). Trimming took off 4 bases at V and 0 bases at J, with 16 bases between the two ends. Germline CDR1 is SGHRS and CDR2 is YFSETQ. This CDR3 has 16 amino acids. CDR3 nucleotides: TGCGCCAGCAGCCGGTCCGGGTCGGGGGCTAACTATGGCTACACCTTC. Translating it yields CASSRSGSGANYGYTF.

This clone was detected once. The V and J genes are TRBV4-1 and TRBJ2-1, with a tentative D call TRBD2 (6 bases). Deletions cut 5 bases from V and 0 bases from J, with 14 bases between. The CDR3 spans 16 residues. Germline lookup yields CDR1 MGHRA and CDR2 YSYEKL. CDR3 sequence: CASSTKRGSSYNEQFF. Here the CDR3 DNA reads TGCGCCAGCAGCACAAAACGGGGGAGCTCCTACAATGAGCAGTTCTTC.